Below, 14 T cell receptor beta chains from the same sample are listed, as sequenced in a study of blood T cell repertoires in COVID-19. Produced via immunoSEQ multiplex PCR; TCRdb's table is partial and in-frame only. Of about 72,000 clones listed, under 90% were seen once; the top ten hold approximately 11%. The specimen was peripheral blood. These receptors were collected from an older man with active or convalescent COVID-19.

The rearrangement links TRBV18 to TRBJ2-5, with 8 positions matching TRBD1. CDR1 and CDR2 (germline): KGHSH, LQKENI. The CDR3 covers 17 residues. With V trimmed by 4 bases and J by 3 bases, 13 bases remained unmatched. The CDR3 protein is CASSLQGGTYPKETQYF. The CDR3 DNA reads TGTGCCAGCTCACTACAGGGGGGAACTTATCCAAAAGAGACCCAGTACTTC.

This clone has more than one count but fewer than ten. V and J are TRBV19 and TRBJ1-1; D possibly corresponds to TRBD1 (6 bases). Trimming pared 5 bases from V and 3 bases from J, leaving 10 bases between. There are 13 residues in the CDR3. Germline CDR1 and CDR2: LNHDA and SQIVND (reference sequence). The CDR3 protein is CASSVGTHTEAFF. The CDR3 coding sequence is TGTGCCAGTAGTGTCGGGACACACACTGAAGCTTTCTTT.

The chain uses TRBV7-2 and TRBJ1-1, with 9 bases identical to TRBD1. Germline V gene sequence: CDR1 SGHTA, CDR2 FQGNSA. V trimming: 2 bases; J trimming: 0 bases; junction bases outside the gene matches: 4. The CDR3 has 16 amino acids. CDR3 DNA: TGTGCCAGCAGCTTAAATGGACAGGGGATGAACACTGAAGCTTTCTTT. Translating it yields CASSLNGQGMNTEAFF.

This clone was counted once. CDR3 in amino acids: CASSDSSGNPSEQYF. CDR3 nucleotides: TGCGCCAGCAGCGATTCTAGCGGGAACCCAAGCGAGCAGTACTTC. V usage is TRBV5-1 and J usage is TRBJ2-7; 9 nucleotides line up with TRBD2. The CDR3 runs 15 residues. V lost 4 bases, J lost 6 bases, and 11 bases stayed unmatched. Germline CDR1 is SGHRS and CDR2 is YFSETQ.

V is TRBV27 and J is TRBJ1-2, with 7 bases aligning to TRBD1. From germline, CDR1 is MNHEY and CDR2 SMNVEV (reference sequence). Unmatched junction bases numbered 12, after V lost 5 bases and J lost 6 bases. There are 15 residues in the CDR3. CDR3 residues: CASSTRTGLANGYTF. The CDR3 DNA reads as TGTGCCAGCAGTACCCGGACAGGTCTGGCGAATGGCTACACCTTC.

For the CDR3, the DNA is TGTGCCAGCAGTGAGGGGATAACGAGGGGGAACTATGGCTACACCTTC. Protein: CASSEGITRGNYGYTF. The V and J genes are TRBV6-2 or TRBV6-3 and TRBJ1-2, with D perhaps matching TRBD1 (6 bases). The V gene lost 5 bases and the J gene lost 2 bases, with 18 bases spanning the gap. The germline V gene has CDR1 MNHEY and CDR2 SVGEGT. The CDR3 has 16 residues.

The chain couples TRBV7-9 to TRBJ1-6, with D uncertain. The CDR3 runs 14 residues. Trimming stripped 0 bases from V and 7 bases from J, with 7 bases between. Germline assignment: CDR1 SEHNR and CDR2 FQNEAQ (reference sequence). The CDR3 nucleotides read TGTGCCAGCAGCTTAGCGGAGGGCAATTCACCCCTCCACTTT. It encodes CASSLAEGNSPLHF.

This chain links TRBV6-6 with TRBJ1-1; no definite D call. This CDR3 comprises 11 residues. The germline CDR1 and CDR2 sequences are MNHNY and SVGAGI (reference sequence). Deletions cut 6 bases from V and 3 bases from J, with 5 bases between. The CDR3 sequence: CASSPDTEAFF. CDR3 DNA sequence: TGTGCCAGCAGCCCTGACACTGAAGCTTTCTTT.

The genes are TRBV14 and TRBJ1-6; the D is unclear. Looked up from germline, CDR1 is SGHDN and CDR2 is FVKESK. V gave up 0 bases and J gave up 6 bases, with 9 bases separating them. The CDR3 totals 15 residues. CDR3 amino acids: CASSQDRLFNSPLHF. The CDR3 coding sequence is TGTGCCAGCAGCCAAGATCGACTGTTTAATTCACCCCTCCACTTT.

This chain links TRBV27 with TRBJ1-5; TRBD1 matches 9 bases. Germline V gene sequence: CDR1 MNHEY, CDR2 SMNVEV (reference sequence). The CDR3 is 16 amino acids. Trimming removed 3 bases from V and 6 bases from J; junction bases left unmatched: 9. The CDR3 DNA is TGTGCCAGCAGTTTTAGGGGACAGGGCGGAACTCAGCCCCAGCATTTT. This translates into CASSFRGQGGTQPQHF.

The V gene is TRBV9, the J gene TRBJ1-1; 7 nucleotides align to TRBD1. There are 13 residues in the CDR3. V gave up 4 bases and J gave up 7 bases; unmatched junction bases: 7. The germline CDR1 and CDR2 sequences are SGDLS and YYNGEE. The CDR3 is CASSRDSSFEAFF. Written as DNA, the CDR3 is TGTGCCAGCAGCCGGGACAGTAGCTTTGAAGCTTTCTTT.

Only one count was recorded for this clone. The chain combines TRBV3-1 (or the pseudogene TRBV3-2) with TRBJ1-1, with a tentative D call TRBD1 (6 bases). The CDR3 covers 18 residues. Germline lookup yields CDR1 LGHDT and CDR2 YNNKEL (reference sequence). The V end lost 3 bases, the J end lost 0 bases, and 20 bases lay between the germline ends. In nucleotides, the CDR3 is TGTGCCAGCAGCCAGGGGCCCATGGGACACTACATGAACACTGAAGCTTTCTTT. It specifies CASSQGPMGHYMNTEAFF.

The chain combines TRBV19 with TRBJ2-2; 11 bases are shared with TRBD1. The V gene's germline CDR1 is LNHDA and CDR2 SQIVND (reference sequence). CDR3 size: 16 residues. V lost 2 bases to trimming and J lost 6 bases; unmatched junction nucleotides: 5. The CDR3 DNA is TGTGCCAGTAGTATAATAGGACAGGGGGCGTCCGGGGAGCTGTTTTTT. The encoded protein is CASSIIGQGASGELFF.

The chain has TRBV28 and TRBJ2-5, with D perhaps matching TRBD2 (5 bases). V lost 4 bases and J 5 bases, leaving 14 bases between the germline ends. This CDR3 has 14 residues. CDR1 and CDR2 (germline): MDHEN, SYDVKM. The CDR3 coding sequence is TGTGCCAGCAGTTCAAGCGGAGCGACGGAGACCCAGTACTTC. Amino acid sequence: CASSSSGATETQYF.